This TCR beta chain was captured by sequencing in a study of blood T cell repertoires in COVID-19. The protocol was immunoSEQ multiplex PCR, while the TCRdb copy is restricted to in-frame clones and leaves out a portion. Here the sample spans 30,000 to 35,000 clones, almost 80% being singletons. The TCR was taken from a woman aged 60-70 years with acute or convalescent COVID-19. What was sequenced was peripheral blood.

CDR3 DNA: TGTGCCAGCAGCTTAGCGGGACAGGCCTACGAGCAGTACTTC. Its protein product is CASSLAGQAYEQYF. This chain links TRBV11-2 with TRBJ2-7; 8 bases match TRBD1. Germline V gene lookup returns CDR1 SGHAT and CDR2 FQNNGV. This CDR3 comprises 14 residues. Trimming took 1 base from V and 2 from J; bases not matched to a gene: 1.